This TCR beta chain appears in the sequencing data of a study of OX40 agonist ivuxolimab in advanced cancers. Assay used: immunoSEQ multiplex PCR; TCRdb lists only in-frame clones, some missing. The top ten hold 13% of the sample, which has about 76,000 clones, around nine tenths seen once. The receptor comes from an adult with an advanced solid tumor such as melanoma, head and neck, liver or kidney cancer. This specimen consisted of CD4+ or CD8+ T cells sorted from blood, obtained in a trial of the OX40 agonist ivuxolimab.

The CDR3 DNA follows: TGTGCCAGTCGACAGGGTGCTAATGAAAAACTGTTTTTT. Protein: CASRQGANEKLFF. The J gene is TRBJ1-4, the V gene TRBV6-5, with 7 bases aligning to TRBD1. Looked up from germline, CDR1 is MNHEY and CDR2 is SVGAGI. V shed 9 bases, J shed 3 bases, and the junction held 4 bases outside the gene matches. The CDR3 spans 13 residues.